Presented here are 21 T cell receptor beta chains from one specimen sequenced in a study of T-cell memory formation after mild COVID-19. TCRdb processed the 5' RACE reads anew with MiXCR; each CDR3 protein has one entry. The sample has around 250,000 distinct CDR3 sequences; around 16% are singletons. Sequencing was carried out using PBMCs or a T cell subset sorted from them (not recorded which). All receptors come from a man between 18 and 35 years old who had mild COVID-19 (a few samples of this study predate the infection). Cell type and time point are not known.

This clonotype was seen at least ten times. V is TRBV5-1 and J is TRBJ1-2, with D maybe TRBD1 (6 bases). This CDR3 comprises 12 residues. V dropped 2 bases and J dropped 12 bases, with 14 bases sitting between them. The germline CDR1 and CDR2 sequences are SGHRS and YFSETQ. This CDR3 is CASSFNRAPNTF. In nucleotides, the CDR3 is TGCGCCAGCAGCTTTAACAGGGCCCCTAACACCTTC.

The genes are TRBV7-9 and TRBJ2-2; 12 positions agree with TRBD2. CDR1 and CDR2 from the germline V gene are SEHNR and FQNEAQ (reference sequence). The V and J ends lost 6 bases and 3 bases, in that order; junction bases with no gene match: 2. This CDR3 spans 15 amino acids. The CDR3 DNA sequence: TGTGCCAGCAGACTAGCGGGGGGCTACACCGGGGAGCTGTTTTTT. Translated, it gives CASRLAGGYTGELFF.

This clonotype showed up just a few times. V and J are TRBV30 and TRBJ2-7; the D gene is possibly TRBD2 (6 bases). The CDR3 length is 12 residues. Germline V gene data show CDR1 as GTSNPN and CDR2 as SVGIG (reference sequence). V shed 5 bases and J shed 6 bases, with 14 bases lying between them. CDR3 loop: CAWAPGSGEQYF. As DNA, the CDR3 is TGTGCCTGGGCTCCCGGGAGTGGCGAGCAGTACTTC.

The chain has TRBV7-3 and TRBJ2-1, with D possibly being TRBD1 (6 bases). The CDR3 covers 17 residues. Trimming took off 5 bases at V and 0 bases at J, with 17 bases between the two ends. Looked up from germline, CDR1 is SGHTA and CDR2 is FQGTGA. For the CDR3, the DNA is TGTGCCAGCAGCCCCTGGACAGACTTGAGCTCCTACAATGAGCAGTTCTTC. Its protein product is CASSPWTDLSSYNEQFF. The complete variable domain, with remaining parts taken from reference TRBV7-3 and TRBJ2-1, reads GAGVSQTPSNKVTEKGKYVELRCDPISGHTALYWYRQSLGQGPEFLIYFQGTGAADDSGLPNDRFFAVRPEGSVSTLKIQRTERGDSAVYLCASSPWTDLSSYNEQFFGPGTRLTVL.

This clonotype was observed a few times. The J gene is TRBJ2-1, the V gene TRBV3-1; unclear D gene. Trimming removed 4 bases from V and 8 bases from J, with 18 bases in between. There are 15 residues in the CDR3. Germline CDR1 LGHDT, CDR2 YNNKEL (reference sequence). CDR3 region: CASSRGGFRVDEQFF. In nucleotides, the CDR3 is TGTGCCAGCAGCCGAGGCGGATTCCGAGTCGATGAGCAGTTCTTC.

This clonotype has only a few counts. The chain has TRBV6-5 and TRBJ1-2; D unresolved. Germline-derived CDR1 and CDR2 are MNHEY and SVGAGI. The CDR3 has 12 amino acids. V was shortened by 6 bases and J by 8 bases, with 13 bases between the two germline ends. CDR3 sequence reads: CASSPNGLGYTF. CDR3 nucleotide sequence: TGTGCCAGCAGCCCCAATGGCCTCGGCTACACCTTC.

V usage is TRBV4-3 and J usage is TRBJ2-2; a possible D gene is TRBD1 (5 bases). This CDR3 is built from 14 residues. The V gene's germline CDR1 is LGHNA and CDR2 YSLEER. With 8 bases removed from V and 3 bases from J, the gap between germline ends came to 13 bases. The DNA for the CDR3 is TGCGCCAGCCAGGTAGACAGCGACACCGGGGAGCTGTTTTTT. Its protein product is CASQVDSDTGELFF.

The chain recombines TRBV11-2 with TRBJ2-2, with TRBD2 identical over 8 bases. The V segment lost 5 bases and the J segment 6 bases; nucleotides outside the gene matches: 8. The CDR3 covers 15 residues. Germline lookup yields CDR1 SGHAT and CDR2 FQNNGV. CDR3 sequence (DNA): TGTGCCAGCAGCCGGGGGGGCTCCACGGCCGGGGAGCTGTTTTTT. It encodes CASSRGGSTAGELFF.

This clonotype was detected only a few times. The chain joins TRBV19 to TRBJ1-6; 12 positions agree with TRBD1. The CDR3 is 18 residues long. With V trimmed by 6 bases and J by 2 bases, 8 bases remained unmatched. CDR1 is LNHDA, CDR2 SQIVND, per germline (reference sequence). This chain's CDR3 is CASSGTGGDWPYNSPLHF. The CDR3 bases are TGTGCCAGTAGCGGGACAGGGGGCGATTGGCCCTATAATTCACCCCTCCACTTT.

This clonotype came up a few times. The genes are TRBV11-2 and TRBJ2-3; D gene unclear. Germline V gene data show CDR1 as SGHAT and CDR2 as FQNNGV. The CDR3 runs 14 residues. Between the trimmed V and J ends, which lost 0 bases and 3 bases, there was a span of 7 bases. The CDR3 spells CASSLELLTDTQYF. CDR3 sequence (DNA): TGTGCCAGCAGCTTAGAGTTGCTAACAGATACGCAGTATTTT.

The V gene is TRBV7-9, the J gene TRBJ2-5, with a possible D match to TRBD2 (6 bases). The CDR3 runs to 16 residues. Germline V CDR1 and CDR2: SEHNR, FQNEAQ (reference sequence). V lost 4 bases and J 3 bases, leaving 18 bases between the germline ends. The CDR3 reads CASSSTDGSGEETQYF. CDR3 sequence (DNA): TGTGCCAGCAGCTCCACAGATGGTAGCGGAGAAGAGACCCAGTACTTC.

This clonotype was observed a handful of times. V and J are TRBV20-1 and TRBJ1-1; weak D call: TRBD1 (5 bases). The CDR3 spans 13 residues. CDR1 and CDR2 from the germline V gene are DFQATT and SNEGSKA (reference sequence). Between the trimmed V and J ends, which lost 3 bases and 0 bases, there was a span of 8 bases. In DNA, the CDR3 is TGCAGTGCTAGGGGGGTCCTGAACACTGAAGCTTTCTTT. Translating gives CSARGVLNTEAFF.

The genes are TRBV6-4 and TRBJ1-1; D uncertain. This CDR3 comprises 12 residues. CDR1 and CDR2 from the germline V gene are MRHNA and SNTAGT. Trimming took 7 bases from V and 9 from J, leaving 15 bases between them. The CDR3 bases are TGTGCCAGCAAATGGGAAAGGGCCCAAGCTTTCTTT. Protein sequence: CASKWERAQAFF.

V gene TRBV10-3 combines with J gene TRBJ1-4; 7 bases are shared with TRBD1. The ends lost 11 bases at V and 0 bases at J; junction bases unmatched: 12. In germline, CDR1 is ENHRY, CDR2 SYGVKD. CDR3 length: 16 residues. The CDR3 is CAAGGQGGSTNEKLFF. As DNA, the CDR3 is TGTGCCGCCGGCGGTCAGGGGGGATCAACTAATGAAAAACTGTTTTTT.

The CDR3 DNA reads as TGTGCCAGCAGTTTAGGATACCTGGAGACCCAGTACTTC. Translating it yields CASSLGYLETQYF. V usage is TRBV12-3 or TRBV12-4 and J usage is TRBJ2-5; unclear D gene. Trimming left V 1 base short and J 5 bases short, with 8 bases between. The length of the CDR3 is 13 residues.

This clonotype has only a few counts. The CDR3 here is CASSFETTHGYTF. The CDR3, as DNA: TGTGCCAGCAGCTTCGAGACTACACATGGCTACACCTTC. The chain links TRBV7-7 to TRBJ1-2, with D hard to call. Germline CDR1 SSHAT, CDR2 FNYEAQ (reference sequence). The V gene lost 3 bases and the J gene lost 6 bases, with 11 bases spanning the gap. This CDR3 spans 13 amino acids. Full variable domain (rest looked up from reference TRBV7-7 and TRBJ1-2): GAGVSQSPRYKVTKRGQDVTLRCDPISSHATLYWYQQALGQGPEFLTYFNYEAQPDKSGLPSDRFSAERPEGSISTLTIQRTEQRDSAMYRCASSFETTHGYTFGSGTRLTVV.

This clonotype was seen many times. This CDR3 is CASSPSWGNTDTQYF. In DNA form, the CDR3 reads TGCGCCAGCAGCCCGTCTTGGGGAAACACAGATACGCAGTATTTT. The chain employs TRBV4-3 and TRBJ2-3; D is ambiguous. The germline V gene encodes CDR1 LGHNA and CDR2 YSLEER. V was cut by 4 bases and J by 2 bases, with 13 bases left in between. The CDR3 covers 15 residues.

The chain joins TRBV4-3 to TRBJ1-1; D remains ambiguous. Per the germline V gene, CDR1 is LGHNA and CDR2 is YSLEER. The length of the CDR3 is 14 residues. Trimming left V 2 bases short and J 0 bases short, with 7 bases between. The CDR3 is CASSQKKLNTEAFF. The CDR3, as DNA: TGCGCCAGCAGCCAAAAAAAATTGAACACTGAAGCTTTCTTT.

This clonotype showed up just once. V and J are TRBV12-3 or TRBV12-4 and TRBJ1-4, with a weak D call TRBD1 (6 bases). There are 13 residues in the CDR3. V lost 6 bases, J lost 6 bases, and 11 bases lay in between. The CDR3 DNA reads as TGTGCCAGCAGCAGGACAGAAGATGAAAAACTGTTTTTT. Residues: CASSRTEDEKLFF.

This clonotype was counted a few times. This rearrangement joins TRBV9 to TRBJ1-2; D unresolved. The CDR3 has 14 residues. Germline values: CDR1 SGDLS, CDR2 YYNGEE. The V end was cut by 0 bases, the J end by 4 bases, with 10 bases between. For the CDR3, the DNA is TGTGCCAGCAGCGTAGACCCTAGCAGCTATGGCTACACCTTC. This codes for CASSVDPSSYGYTF.

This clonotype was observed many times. In DNA, the CDR3 is TGTGCCAGCAGCCCCCGCACCAGGGAAACGGTTTACAATGAGCAGTTCTTC. Amino acid sequence: CASSPRTRETVYNEQFF. The chain is built from TRBV7-9 and TRBJ2-1; D perhaps matches TRBD1 (5 bases). This CDR3 spans 17 amino acids. Germline V gene sequence: CDR1 SEHNR, CDR2 FQNEAQ (reference sequence). V lost 5 bases, J lost 4 bases, and 21 bases lay in between.